The following is a T cell receptor beta chain sequence with its context. The source of the sample is a study of blood T cell repertoires in COVID-19. About the study: The United States, Italy and Spain were the sources of the acute and convalescent COVID-19 samples. Sources were T cells, B-cell-depleted T cells, or PBMCs; the material itself was cDNA or gDNA.

Per the authors' pipeline: Estimation of nucleated cell counts was performed using reference gene primer amplification. TCRdb's copy holds only in-frame clones and misses some; the assay was immunoSEQ multiplex PCR. The V and J calls and the clone size are those of that table, but D and trimming were determined from the DNA. Among 140,000 to 150,000 clones listed, approximately 88% were seen once. The CDR3 is 14 residues long. V gave up 5 bases and J gave up 6 bases; unmatched junction bases: 9. Germline values: CDR1 MDHEN, CDR2 SYDVKM. Specimen: peripheral blood. The V and J genes are TRBV28 and TRBJ2-7; 8 bases are a match to TRBD2. The clonotype comes from a man between 65 and 79 years old with acute or convalescent COVID-19. The CDR3 sequence: CASSQRESIFEQYF. The CDR3 DNA is TGTGCCAGCAGTCAGCGGGAGTCGATCTTCGAGCAGTACTTC.